The sequence of this T cell receptor beta chain was determined in a study of graft-versus-host responses after intestinal transplantation. Study-level background: The study gave all recipients anti-thymocyte globulin induction, then tacrolimus and steroids for approximately three years. Regarding the study as a whole: Levels of circulating GvH clones at their peak were associated with early post-transplant HvG declines. Detection of GvH clones occurred in recipient marrow, and some had their first appearance in ileum or blood.

Profiled with immunoSEQ multiplex PCR; TCRdb holds only in-frame clones, not every one. This table holds 90,000 to 120,000 clones, about nine tenths found once. With regard to this clone: The antigen is undetermined.

This CDR3 has 13 residues. Germline V CDR1 and CDR2: KGHSH, LQKENI. Trimming took 3 bases from V and 6 from J, leaving 8 bases between them. The TCR was taken from a human donor who was the organ donor for an intestinal transplant. The chain recombines TRBV18 with TRBJ2-2, with D perhaps assigned TRBD1 or TRBD2 (5 bases each). Sample: unstimulated CD4+ T cells sorted from spleen or lymph node cells, taken before transplant. CDR3 in DNA: TGTGCCAGCTCACCGAGGGGTTCCGGGGAGCTGTTTTTT. Protein product: CASSPRGSGELFF. The variable domain in full, completed from reference TRBV18 and TRBJ2-2, reads NAGVMQNPRHLVRRRGQEARLRCSPMKGHSHVYWYRQLPEEGLKFMVYLQKENIIDESGMPKERFSAEFPKEGPSILRIQQVVRGDSAAYFCASSPRGSGELFFGEGSRLTVL.